This passage covers 29 T cell receptor beta chains from one sample sequenced in a study of shared T cell receptors in the human thymus. The method was immunoSEQ multiplex PCR; TCRdb's version includes in-frame clones alone and lacks a portion of them. The profile shows 550,000 to 800,000 clones, approximately 85% of them singletons. A further study also used this sample, focusing on human thymus T cells.

Sequenced: thymocytes. These receptor sequences come from a girl less than two years old with a congenital heart defect.

The rearrangement links TRBV6-6 to TRBJ1-1; TRBD1 matches at 12 bases. The trim removed 4 bases at V and 5 bases at J, leaving 8 bases unmatched. The CDR3 extends over 16 amino acids. Germline lookup yields CDR1 MNHNY and CDR2 SVGAGI (reference sequence). The CDR3, as DNA: TGTGCCAGCAGTTCCGGGACAGGGGGCCCGGGGACTGAAGCTTTCTTT. Its translation: CASSSGTGGPGTEAFF.

With respect to this clone: At one of its ends the junction is not consistent with the germline gene, which may arise from a read error. The chain joins TRBV5-6 to TRBJ2-7, with D uncertain. CDR3 length equals 15 residues. Germline V CDR1 and CDR2: SGHDT, YYEEEE. DNA for the CDR3: TGTGCCAGCAGCCCGCCTACGCGGTGCTCCCACGAGCAGTACTTC. Translated, it gives CASSPPTRCSHEQYF.

The chain's CDR3 is CASSQDPGTSLTDTQYF. CDR3 coding DNA: TGCGCCAGCAGCCAAGATCCCGGGACTAGCCTCACAGATACGCAGTATTTT. V is TRBV4-3 and J is TRBJ2-3, with 9 positions matching TRBD2. CDR3 length: 17 residues. Germline CDR1 and CDR2: LGHNA and YSLEER. Trimming cost V 0 bases and J 2 bases; bases outside gene matches: 6.

This rearrangement joins TRBV14 to TRBJ1-4; 8 bases are shared with TRBD1. CDR1 is SGHDN and CDR2 is FVKESK in the germline V gene. This CDR3 is built from 15 residues. Unmatched junction bases numbered 6, after V lost 6 bases and J lost 3 bases. The DNA for the CDR3 is TGTGCCAGCAGAGAGAGCAGGGGGCCTAATGAAAAACTGTTTTTT. This sequence encodes CASRESRGPNEKLFF.

This rearrangement joins TRBV27 to TRBJ2-7, with TRBD1 matching 10 bases. This CDR3 contains 13 residues. The germline CDR1 and CDR2 sequences are MNHEY and SMNVEV (reference sequence). J was trimmed by 3 bases and V by 6 bases; bases with no gene match: 2. The CDR3 here is CASRRTGGYEQYF. For the CDR3, the DNA is TGTGCCAGCAGAAGGACAGGGGGCTACGAGCAGTACTTC.

V usage is TRBV19 and J usage is TRBJ1-2; 10 bases fit TRBD1. J lost 2 bases, V lost 4 bases, and 16 bases had no gene match. Germline values: CDR1 LNHDA, CDR2 SQIVND (reference sequence). The CDR3 contains 19 residues. Written as DNA, the CDR3 is TGTGCCAGTAGTAATTCCTTTGGGGACAGGGGTAGTTGGAACTATGGCTACACCTTC. As protein: CASSNSFGDRGSWNYGYTF.

The chain has TRBV14 and TRBJ1-2; TRBD1 matches at 7 bases. This CDR3 is built from 18 residues. The ends lost 1 base at V and 3 bases at J; junction bases unmatched: 14. CDR1 and CDR2 from the germline V gene are SGHDN and FVKESK. The CDR3 sequence: CASSQAKGLEGAHYGYTF. DNA for the CDR3: TGTGCCAGCAGCCAAGCCAAGGGCTTGGAGGGGGCGCACTATGGCTACACCTTC.

This clone was seen a single time. The chain carries TRBV25-1 and TRBJ1-1; 9 bases match TRBD1. This CDR3 contains 14 residues. V shed 8 bases, J shed 5 bases, and the junction held 9 bases outside the gene matches. Germline CDR1 is MGHDK and CDR2 is SYGVNS. CDR3 region: CASAKGQGETEAFF. DNA of the CDR3: TGTGCCAGCGCGAAGGGACAGGGTGAGACTGAAGCTTTCTTT.

The V gene is TRBV30, the J gene TRBJ1-2; D gene ambiguous. Deletions cut 5 bases from V and 0 bases from J, with 4 bases between. Looked up from germline, CDR1 is GTSNPN and CDR2 is SVGIG (reference sequence). The length of the CDR3 is 11 residues. CDR3 loop: CAWSANYGYTF. The CDR3 DNA is TGTGCCTGGTCAGCTAACTATGGCTACACCTTC.

The rearrangement uses TRBV7-8 and TRBJ2-6; D is undetermined. CDR1 and CDR2 from the germline V gene are SGHVS and FQNEAQ. V lost 1 base to trimming and J lost 0 bases, with 10 bases between them. This CDR3 contains 17 residues. CDR3 sequence (DNA): TGTGCCAGCAGCTTAGAGTTCTGGCCCTCTGGGGCCAACGTCCTGACTTTC. It translates to CASSLEFWPSGANVLTF.

This sequence joins TRBV27 and TRBJ1-3; 7 bases map to TRBD1. The CDR3 runs to 19 residues. Germline-derived CDR1 and CDR2 are MNHEY and SMNVEV (reference sequence). V was pared by 5 bases and J by 1 base, with 17 bases of the junction left unmatched. The CDR3: CASSPRTGTDLPSGNTIYF. The CDR3, as DNA: TGTGCCAGCAGTCCAAGAACCGGGACAGACTTACCGTCTGGAAACACCATATATTTT.

The V call is TRBV11-1, the J call TRBJ2-3; tentatively, D is TRBD2 (6 bases). CDR1 is SGHAT, CDR2 FQDESV, per germline (reference sequence). This CDR3 contains 17 residues. Trimming removed 3 bases at V and 2 bases at J, with 18 bases between. CDR3 sequence reads: CASSFGPSRRDTDTQYF. The CDR3 nucleotides read TGTGCCAGCAGCTTCGGTCCCTCACGGCGGGACACAGATACGCAGTATTTT.

The rearrangement links TRBV7-2 to TRBJ1-2, with D maybe TRBD1 (6 bases). This CDR3 contains 14 residues. CDR1 and CDR2 from the germline V gene are SGHTA and FQGNSA. V was clipped by 5 bases and J by 4 bases, with 14 bases between them. The CDR3 here is CASSVSDRPYGYTF. The CDR3 nucleotides read TGTGCCAGCAGCGTGTCGGACAGACCCTATGGCTACACCTTC.

The V gene is TRBV9, the J gene TRBJ1-3; possibly TRBD1 for D (5 bases). In germline, CDR1 is SGDLS, CDR2 YYNGEE. The CDR3 is 15 amino acids. V lost 0 bases and J lost 4, with 11 bases in between. The CDR3 region has the DNA TGTGCCAGCAGCGTAGTGGGGCAGGTCGGAAACACCATATATTTT. Protein product: CASSVVGQVGNTIYF.

This clone appeared a single time. The chain joins TRBV5-6 to TRBJ1-1; the D is unclear. The germline V gene encodes CDR1 SGHDT and CDR2 YYEEEE. This CDR3 is 11 amino acids long. Trimming took 4 bases from V and 7 from J, leaving 8 bases between them. The CDR3 loop is CASSTFNEAFF. CDR3 nucleotide sequence: TGTGCCAGCAGCACATTCAATGAAGCTTTCTTT.

J is TRBJ1-2 and V is TRBV9, with D hard to call. The germline CDR1 and CDR2 sequences are SGDLS and YYNGEE. V lost 4 bases and J lost 7, with 23 bases in between. The CDR3 contains 16 residues. The CDR3 region is CASSPRGCMGPFGYTF. The CDR3 DNA sequence: TGTGCCAGCAGCCCCCGCGGGTGTATGGGTCCGTTTGGCTACACCTTC.

This rearrangement joins TRBV5-1 to TRBJ1-1, with 8 bases aligning to TRBD1. Looked up from germline, CDR1 is SGHRS and CDR2 is YFSETQ. J gave up 0 bases and V 4 bases, and 5 bases lay outside the gene matches. CDR3 length: 15 amino acids. CDR3 DNA sequence: TGCGCCAGCAGCCCAGGACAGGGAATGAACACTGAAGCTTTCTTT. Its translation: CASSPGQGMNTEAFF.

As regards this clone: Distinct nucleotide sequences in the sample also encode this CDR3. The CDR3 is CASSEDRGLAKNIQYF. The CDR3 DNA reads as TGTGCCAGCAGTGAGGACAGGGGCCTAGCCAAAAACATTCAGTACTTC. The rearrangement links TRBV6-1 to TRBJ2-4; 9 nucleotides agree with TRBD1. V trimming: 3 bases; J trimming: 0 bases; junction bases outside the gene matches: 3. Germline lookup yields CDR1 MNHNS and CDR2 SASEGT. This CDR3 has 16 amino acids.

V usage is TRBV7-2 and J usage is TRBJ1-5; 10 nucleotides agree with TRBD1. Germline V lookup: CDR1 SGHTA, CDR2 FQGNSA. V was pared by 4 bases and J by 2 bases, with 14 bases of the junction left unmatched. The CDR3 runs to 19 residues. Here the CDR3 DNA reads TGTGCCAGCAGCTCCGTACCTCCGGACAGGGGGGGAGGCAATCAGCCCCAGCATTTT. Translating gives CASSSVPPDRGGGNQPQHF.

The V call is TRBV15, the J call TRBJ2-5; 10 nucleotides agree with TRBD2. V shed 0 bases and J 7 bases; nucleotides not matched to a gene: 14. The CDR3 sequence is 18 residues long. Germline V CDR1 and CDR2: LNHNV, YYDKDF (reference sequence). DNA of the CDR3: TGTGCCACCAGCAGAGATAAAGCGGGGGGGCCCCCCCAACGGACCCAGTACTTC. Encoded protein: CATSRDKAGGPPQRTQYF.

The chain is built from TRBV19 and TRBJ2-2; TRBD2 matches at 13 bases. This CDR3 contains 17 residues. With 3 bases clipped from V and 7 bases from J, the junction kept 8 bases outside the gene matches. Germline CDR1 and CDR2: LNHDA and SQIVND (reference sequence). CDR3 sequence reads: CASSILLAGGQGGELFF. CDR3 sequence (DNA): TGTGCCAGTAGTATTCTACTAGCGGGGGGGCAAGGCGGGGAGCTGTTTTTT.

The V call is TRBV20-1, the J call TRBJ1-1; tentatively, D is TRBD1 (5 bases). Germline V gene sequence: CDR1 DFQATT, CDR2 SNEGSKA (reference sequence). The CDR3 length is 11 residues. Trimming shortened V by 6 bases and J by 9 bases, and 14 bases separated the two germline ends. CDR3: CSALLNRKAFF. The CDR3 DNA follows: TGCAGTGCCCTTCTTAACAGGAAAGCTTTCTTT.

This clone occurred once. V gene TRBV27 combines with J gene TRBJ1-1, with D possibly matching TRBD1 (5 bases). The CDR3 sequence is 16 residues long. CDR1 MNHEY and CDR2 SMNVEV come from the germline V gene (reference sequence). V was cut by 1 base and J by 2 bases, with 14 bases left in between. CDR3 amino acids: CASSLFRGGANTEAFF. CDR3 coding DNA: TGTGCCAGCAGTTTATTTCGGGGGGGAGCAAACACTGAAGCTTTCTTT.

CDR3 nucleotide sequence: TGTGCCAGCAGCCTATACTATCGTGAACTAGCGGGGGGGAGCAATGAGCAGTTCTTC. It translates to CASSLYYRELAGGSNEQFF. V gene TRBV9 combines with J gene TRBJ2-1; 13 bases align to TRBD2. The V gene's germline CDR1 is SGDLS and CDR2 YYNGEE. J gave up 6 bases and V 4 bases, and 16 bases lay outside the gene matches. The CDR3 runs 19 residues.

This clone was counted a single time. The chain links TRBV4-1 to TRBJ1-1; TRBD1 matches 9 bases. V shed 4 bases and J 9 bases; nucleotides not matched to a gene: 6. Germline V CDR1 and CDR2: MGHRA, YSYEKL. There are 13 residues in the CDR3. The CDR3, as DNA: TGCGCCAGCAGCCCCCTCGGGACAGGGAAAGCTTTCTTT. Translated: CASSPLGTGKAFF.

The chain employs TRBV15 and TRBJ2-3; tentatively, D is TRBD1 (6 bases). Trimming left V 1 base short and J 0 bases short, with 14 bases between. The germline V gene has CDR1 LNHNV and CDR2 YYDKDF (reference sequence). The CDR3 has 17 amino acids. This CDR3 is CATSRVADRPSTDTQYF. The CDR3 DNA reads TGTGCCACCAGCAGAGTCGCTGACAGGCCTAGCACAGATACGCAGTATTTT.

DNA for the CDR3: TGTGCCATCGGTGGACAGAGGAACACTGAAGCTTTCTTT. This codes for CAIGGQRNTEAFF. The J gene is TRBJ1-1, the V gene TRBV10-3; tentative D call: TRBD1 (6 bases). Germline-derived CDR1 and CDR2 are ENHRY and SYGVKD. The CDR3 loop spans 13 amino acids. Trimming stripped 8 bases from V and 1 base from J, with 11 bases between.

This rearrangement joins TRBV11-2 to TRBJ2-7; D is undetermined. V gave up 5 bases and J gave up 2 bases, with 7 bases separating them. Germline V gene sequence: CDR1 SGHAT, CDR2 FQNNGV. The CDR3 is made up of 12 amino acids. The CDR3 protein is CASSEIAYEQYF. Written as DNA, the CDR3 is TGTGCCAGCAGCGAAATAGCCTACGAGCAGTACTTC.

This chain joins TRBV27 and TRBJ2-7, with a weak D call TRBD2 (6 bases). The germline V gene encodes CDR1 MNHEY and CDR2 SMNVEV (reference sequence). The CDR3 has 16 residues. V shed 0 bases and J shed 3 bases, with 15 bases lying between them. This CDR3 reads CASSLSLPISGYEQYF. DNA for the CDR3: TGTGCCAGCAGTTTATCGCTCCCGATTAGCGGCTACGAGCAGTACTTC.